The entry below describes one TCR beta chain. No antigen is known for it. TCRdb reprocessed the 5' RACE reads via MiXCR and lists one record per CDR3 protein. The sample holds about 470,000 distinct CDR3 sequences, approximately 24% seen once. The record originates from a study of identical twins. CDR1 is MNHNY, CDR2 SVGAGI, per germline (reference sequence). The CDR3 is 13 residues long. V was shortened by 6 bases and J by 4 bases, with 12 bases between the two germline ends. Findings and caveats of the study: Sequences that were beta out-of-frame showed weaker excess twin sharing.

These records were also assigned to another study, of T cells expressing NK-cell markers.

The gene calls are TRBV6-6 and TRBJ1-1; no definite D call. Sequenced input: CD4+ T cells sorted from blood. This sequence originates from a woman under 30 in good health. The CDR3 DNA sequence: TGTGCCAGCAGGCCCGAGATGGTCACTGAAGCTTTCTTT. Residues: CASRPEMVTEAFF.